Below, 3 T cell receptor beta chains from the same sample are listed, as sequenced in a study of a mutant IDH1 vaccine in newly diagnosed glioma. Antigens of these TCRs are unknown. TCRdb's table, derived via immunoSEQ multiplex PCR, lists solely in-frame clones and lacks some. The sample holds some 29,000 clones, over 60% seen once. Time point meaning: week 35, safety follow-up. What each vaccine dose contained was 300 ug of mutant IDH1 20-mer peptide, accompanied by topical imiquimod. Specimen: PBMCs, collected from a glioma patient whose treatment included an IDH1 peptide vaccine. Source of these receptors: a middle-aged man with glioma.

This clone occurred a few times. The chain carries TRBV30 and TRBJ1-1; D remains ambiguous. This CDR3 has 13 amino acids. The V gene's germline CDR1 is GTSNPN and CDR2 SVGIG (reference sequence). The germline V and J ends were trimmed by 0 bases and 2 bases, with 7 bases remaining between them. CDR3 residues: CAWSVLGNTEAFF. CDR3 DNA: TGTGCCTGGAGTGTACTGGGAAACACTGAAGCTTTCTTT.

This clone is a singleton in its sample. This chain connects TRBV6-1 to TRBJ2-7; TRBD2 agrees at 7 bases. Trimming cost V 3 bases and J 7 bases; bases outside gene matches: 15. The CDR3 length is 16 residues. Germline V lookup: CDR1 MNHNS, CDR2 SASEGT. CDR3: CASSETTSSIVREQYF. The CDR3 nucleotides read TGTGCCAGCAGTGAGACGACTAGCAGTATAGTACGTGAGCAGTACTTC.

The V and J genes are TRBV14 and TRBJ1-2; no definite D call. Germline CDR1 is SGHDN and CDR2 is FVKESK. The CDR3 spans 15 residues. V was cut by 1 base and J by 3 bases, with 12 bases left in between. This CDR3 is CASSQGQWLDYGYTF. CDR3 nucleotide sequence: TGTGCCAGCAGCCAAGGACAATGGTTGGACTATGGCTACACCTTC.